A single sample gave rise to the 22 T cell receptor beta chains below, sequenced in a study of shared clonotypes between healthy human individuals. The assay was immunoSEQ multiplex PCR, and TCRdb's table has in-frame clones only and misses some. This sample has 400,000 to 600,000 clones; about four fifths occur once, and the top ten carry approximately 13%. Sequencing was done on a sample of PBMCs. Every receptor here comes from a woman in her 40s in good health. Some clones in this sample may be carry-over from other donors' samples.

As for this clone: The same CDR3 arises from other DNA sequences in this sample as well. V usage is TRBV7-3 and J usage is TRBJ2-3; D gene unclear. Germline V lookup: CDR1 SGHTA, CDR2 FQGTGA. The CDR3 has 14 amino acids. With 1 base removed from V and 0 bases from J, the gap between germline ends came to 5 bases. Here the CDR3 DNA reads TGTGCCAGCAGCTTAATCGGGAGCACAGATACGCAGTATTTT. It codes for CASSLIGSTDTQYF.

The V call is TRBV9, the J call TRBJ2-3; tentatively, D is TRBD1 or TRBD2 (5 bases each). V lost 0 bases and J 2 bases, leaving 13 bases between the germline ends. Germline V gene data show CDR1 as SGDLS and CDR2 as YYNGEE. The CDR3 runs to 16 residues. CDR3 sequence reads: CASSVVEGPHTDTQYF. CDR3 sequence (DNA): TGTGCCAGCAGCGTAGTAGAGGGGCCCCACACAGATACGCAGTATTTT.

The rearrangement links TRBV19 to TRBJ2-2, with TRBD2 as a possible D gene (5 bases). The ends were cut back, 10 bases at V and 7 bases at J, with 16 bases in the middle. Per germline, CDR1 LNHDA and CDR2 SQIVND (reference sequence). The CDR3 consists of 13 residues. The CDR3 DNA reads TGTGCCACCGGGATCCTCGGTGTCGGGGAGCTGTTTTTT. Translated: CATGILGVGELFF.

This chain links TRBV15 with TRBJ1-6; 7 nucleotides match TRBD1. Per the germline V gene, CDR1 is LNHNV and CDR2 is YYDKDF (reference sequence). J gave up 7 bases and V 1 base, and 4 bases lay outside the gene matches. This CDR3 contains 15 residues. This chain's CDR3 is CATSRAIQGNSPLHF. CDR3 coding DNA: TGTGCCACCAGCAGAGCTATACAGGGGAATTCACCCCTCCACTTT. Variable domain in full (rest from reference TRBV15 and TRBJ1-6): DAMVIQNPRYQVTQFGKPVTLSCSQTLNHNVMYWYQQKSSQAPKLLFHYYDKDFNNEADTPDNFQSRRPNTSFCFLDIRSPGLGDTAMYLCATSRAIQGNSPLHFGNGTRLTVT.

This clone occurred once. CDR3 protein: CASSQDPAGENEKLFF. The DNA for the CDR3 is TGTGCCAGCAGCCAAGATCCGGCAGGGGAGAATGAAAAACTGTTTTTT. The chain recombines TRBV4-2 with TRBJ1-4; TRBD1 might be the D (6 bases). The CDR3 has 16 residues. The V gene lost 0 bases and the J gene lost 5 bases, with 13 bases spanning the gap. CDR1 and CDR2 from the germline V gene are LGHNA and YNFKEQ.

This chain connects TRBV9 to TRBJ2-1, with 13 bases fitting TRBD2. From germline, CDR1 is SGDLS and CDR2 YYNGEE. This CDR3 region has 15 residues. Trimming cost V 3 bases and J 7 bases; bases outside gene matches: 4. The CDR3 DNA sequence: TGTGCCAGCAGCGCGGGACTAGCGGGAAGAAATGAGCAGTTCTTC. Its translation: CASSAGLAGRNEQFF.

The genes are TRBV5-1 and TRBJ2-5, with 8 bases matching TRBD2. The CDR3 sequence is 17 residues long. After removal of 0 bases from V and 5 bases from J, the junction contained 12 bases not matched to a gene. The germline gives CDR1 SGHRS, CDR2 YFSETQ. The CDR3 DNA reads as TGCGCCAGCAGCTTGGCCCTGGGGACTAGGTTTTTGGAGACCCAGTACTTC. Translating gives CASSLALGTRFLETQYF.

V and J are TRBV2 and TRBJ2-1; tentative D call: TRBD2 (6 bases). CDR1 and CDR2 from the germline V gene are SNHLY and FYNNEI. Trimming pared 6 bases from V and 6 bases from J, leaving 15 bases between. The CDR3 spans 14 residues. The CDR3 sequence: CASRRLGEFNEQFF. CDR3 DNA: TGTGCCAGCAGGAGACTAGGGGAGTTCAATGAGCAGTTCTTC.

This clone occurred once. This chain's CDR3 is CASSQGGPRQPQHF. The CDR3 DNA sequence: TGTGCCAGCAGTCAAGGGGGCCCACGTCAGCCCCAGCATTTT. The chain joins TRBV6-5 to TRBJ1-5, with 7 bases lining up with TRBD1. CDR3 size: 14 residues. Trimming cost V 5 bases and J 6 bases; bases outside gene matches: 7. Germline V gene sequence: CDR1 MNHEY, CDR2 SVGAGI.

Comment on this clone: At the DNA level, this CDR3 is encoded by other sequences in the same sample as well. This chain links TRBV15 with TRBJ2-5; 9 nucleotides match TRBD1. Germline V gene sequence: CDR1 LNHNV, CDR2 YYDKDF (reference sequence). This CDR3 comprises 15 residues. V dropped 0 bases and J dropped 5; count of bases not matched to a gene: 4. In DNA form, the CDR3 reads TGTGCCACCAGCAGAGATCAGACAGGGGGGGAGACCCAGTACTTC. Its protein product is CATSRDQTGGETQYF.

Regarding this clone: The sample contains more than one DNA sequence encoding this CDR3. V is TRBV18 and J is TRBJ2-5; 13 nucleotides match TRBD2. CDR1 and CDR2 (germline): KGHSH, LQKENI. V lost 3 bases to trimming and J lost 5 bases; unmatched junction nucleotides: 6. The CDR3 runs 16 residues. CDR3 coding DNA: TGTGCCAGCTCACCCGGACTAGCGGGAGCTCGGGAGACCCAGTACTTC. This codes for CASSPGLAGARETQYF.

This clone was picked up a small number of times. Written as DNA, the CDR3 is TGTGCCAGCTCCTCCGGTCCACAGGGAACTGGGGCCAACGTCCTGACTTTC. This encodes CASSSGPQGTGANVLTF. The V call is TRBV18, the J call TRBJ2-6; D perhaps matches TRBD1 (6 bases). CDR1 and CDR2 (germline): KGHSH, LQKENI. Trimming removed 6 bases at V and 2 bases at J, with 17 bases between. This CDR3 contains 17 residues. Using reference TRBV18 and TRBJ2-6 for the parts outside the CDR3, the full variable domain is NAGVMQNPRHLVRRRGQEARLRCSPMKGHSHVYWYRQLPEEGLKFMVYLQKENIIDESGMPKERFSAEFPKEGPSILRIQQVVRGDSAAYFCASSSGPQGTGANVLTFGAGSRLTVL.

The J gene is TRBJ2-7, the V gene TRBV5-1; 11 bases fit TRBD2. In germline, CDR1 is SGHRS, CDR2 YFSETQ. After removal of 4 bases from V and 4 bases from J, the junction contained 16 bases not matched to a gene. The CDR3 spans 18 residues. CDR3 loop: CASSPTPTPGLAAYEQYF. The CDR3 DNA reads as TGCGCCAGCAGCCCAACCCCTACACCGGGACTAGCGGCGTACGAGCAGTACTTC.

The rearrangement joins TRBV27 to TRBJ2-1; no firm D call. Trimming took 10 bases from V and 5 from J, leaving 6 bases between them. CDR1 is MNHEY and CDR2 is SMNVEV in the germline V gene (reference sequence). This CDR3 is built from 10 residues. CDR3 residues: CATGNNEQFF. As DNA, the CDR3 is TGTGCCACCGGCAACAATGAGCAGTTCTTC.

The CDR3 spells CASSWSGSANSGANVLTF. CDR3 DNA: TGTGCCAGCAGCTGGAGCGGGAGCGCCAACTCTGGGGCCAACGTCCTGACTTTC. The gene calls are TRBV5-4 and TRBJ2-6; 8 bases line up with TRBD2. Trimming took 3 bases from V and 0 from J; bases not matched to a gene: 8. Germline V CDR1 and CDR2: SGHNT, YYREEE (reference sequence). The CDR3 is 18 amino acids.

This rearrangement joins TRBV7-9 to TRBJ2-7; a possible D gene is TRBD2 (7 bases). The germline V and J ends were trimmed by 5 bases and 3 bases, with 11 bases remaining between them. Germline assignment: CDR1 SEHNR and CDR2 FQNEAQ (reference sequence). The CDR3 covers 13 residues. The CDR3: CASSGGGGYEQYF. The CDR3 DNA sequence: TGTGCCAGCAGCGGGGGCGGGGGCTACGAGCAGTACTTC.

CDR3 DNA sequence: TGCGCCAGCAAGCCAGCGGCGGTCACCTACGAGCAGTACTTC. Translating gives CASKPAAVTYEQYF. J is TRBJ2-7 and V is TRBV5-1, with D tentatively TRBD2 (5 bases). CDR1 and CDR2 from the germline V gene are SGHRS and YFSETQ. Trimming removed 6 bases at V and 2 bases at J, with 15 bases between. The CDR3 has 14 residues.

This chain's CDR3 is CASSRDRGSWQPQHF. CDR3 nucleotide sequence: TGTGCCAGCAGTCGGGACAGGGGGAGTTGGCAGCCCCAGCATTTT. The gene calls are TRBV27 and TRBJ1-5; 11 bases fit TRBD1. The CDR3 length is 15 residues. Trimming cost V 5 bases and J 7 bases; bases outside gene matches: 7. Germline-derived CDR1 and CDR2 are MNHEY and SMNVEV (reference sequence).

The chain uses TRBV11-3 and TRBJ2-5; 8 bases align to TRBD1. The J call may be incorrect, as the DNA end agrees better with TRBJ2-7. Germline V gene sequence: CDR1 SGHNT, CDR2 YENEEA. CDR3 length: 15 residues. CDR3 region: CASSLPGGTGYEQYF. The CDR3 DNA sequence: TGTGCCAGCAGCTTACCAGGGGGCACGGGCTACGAGCAGTACTTC.

The chain uses TRBV9 and TRBJ2-3, with 10 bases matching TRBD2. Trimming at V came to 4 bases and at J to 4 bases, leaving 6 bases not matched to a gene. Germline CDR1 is SGDLS and CDR2 is YYNGEE. CDR3 length: 15 residues. The CDR3 DNA reads as TGTGCCAGCAGCCCCGGACTAGCGGTCCCAGATACGCAGTATTTT. Amino acids: CASSPGLAVPDTQYF.

This clone has only one observation. This chain's CDR3 is CASGGDGNYEQYF. The CDR3 DNA sequence: TGTGCTAGTGGTGGGGACGGGAACTACGAGCAGTACTTC. The chain combines TRBV12-5 with TRBJ2-7; D may correspond to TRBD1 or TRBD2 (5 bases each). V shed 5 bases and J shed 3 bases, with 11 bases lying between them. Per the germline V gene, CDR1 is LGHNT and CDR2 is FRNRAP. The CDR3 contains 13 residues.

The chain couples TRBV19 to TRBJ2-1, with a weak D call TRBD1 (5 bases). Trimming left V 5 bases short and J 4 bases short, with 6 bases between. The CDR3 contains 12 residues. The germline gives CDR1 LNHDA, CDR2 SQIVND (reference sequence). CDR3 DNA: TGTGCCAGTAGTCGACAGTACAATGAGCAGTTCTTC. Translated, it gives CASSRQYNEQFF.